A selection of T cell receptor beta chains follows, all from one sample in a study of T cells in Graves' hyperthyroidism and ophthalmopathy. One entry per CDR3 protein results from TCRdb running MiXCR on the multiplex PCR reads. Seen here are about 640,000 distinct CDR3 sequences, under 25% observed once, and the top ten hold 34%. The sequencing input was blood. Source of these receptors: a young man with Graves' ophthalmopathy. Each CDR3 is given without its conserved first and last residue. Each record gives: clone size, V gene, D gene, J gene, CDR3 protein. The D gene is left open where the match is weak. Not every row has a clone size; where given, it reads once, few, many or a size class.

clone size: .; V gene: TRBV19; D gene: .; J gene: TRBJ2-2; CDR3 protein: ASQRLWGELF
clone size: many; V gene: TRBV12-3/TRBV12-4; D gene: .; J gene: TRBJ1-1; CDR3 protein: ASRRGWDTEAF
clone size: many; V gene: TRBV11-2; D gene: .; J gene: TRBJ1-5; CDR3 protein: ASSLDPGRNQPQH
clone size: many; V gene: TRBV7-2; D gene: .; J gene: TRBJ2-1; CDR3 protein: ASSLAPLATSYNEQF
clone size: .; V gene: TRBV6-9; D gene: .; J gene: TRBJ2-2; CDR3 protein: ASSYGAAELF
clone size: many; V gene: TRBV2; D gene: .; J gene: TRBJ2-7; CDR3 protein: ASSEAGELYEQY
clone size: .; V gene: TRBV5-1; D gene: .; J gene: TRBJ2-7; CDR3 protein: ASSPSGSKAYEQY
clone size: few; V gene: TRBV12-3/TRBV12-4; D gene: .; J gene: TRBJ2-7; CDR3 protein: ASMGYVGGEQY
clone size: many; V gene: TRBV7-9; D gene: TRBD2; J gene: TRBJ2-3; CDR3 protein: ASSGGLAGSDTQY
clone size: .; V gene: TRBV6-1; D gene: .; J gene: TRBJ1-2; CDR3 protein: ASSSGPAPLDGYT
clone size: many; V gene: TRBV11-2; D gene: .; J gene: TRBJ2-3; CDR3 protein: ASSLSDSMDTQY
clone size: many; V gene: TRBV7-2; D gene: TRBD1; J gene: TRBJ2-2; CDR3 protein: ASSARQGNTGELF
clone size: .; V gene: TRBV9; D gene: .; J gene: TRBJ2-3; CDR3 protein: ASSATGSGDTQY
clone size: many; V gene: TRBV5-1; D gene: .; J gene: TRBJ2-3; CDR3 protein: ASSLEALTDTQY
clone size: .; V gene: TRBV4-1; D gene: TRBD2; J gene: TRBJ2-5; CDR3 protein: ASSQEGGPSETQY
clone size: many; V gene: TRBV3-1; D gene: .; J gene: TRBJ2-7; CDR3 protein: ASSQAGQGGYEQY
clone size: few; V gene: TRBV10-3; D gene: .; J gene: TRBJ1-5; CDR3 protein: AISGDSNQPQH
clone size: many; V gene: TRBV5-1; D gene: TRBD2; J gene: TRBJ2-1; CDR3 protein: ASSQGGSNEQF
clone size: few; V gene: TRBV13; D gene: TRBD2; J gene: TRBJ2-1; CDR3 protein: ASSSRHPGLAGLNEQF
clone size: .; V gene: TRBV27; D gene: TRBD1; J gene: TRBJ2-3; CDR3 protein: ASSRGQGRTDTQY
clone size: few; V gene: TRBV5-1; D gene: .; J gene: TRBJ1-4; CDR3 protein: ASSLGLPKGDPISTNEKLF
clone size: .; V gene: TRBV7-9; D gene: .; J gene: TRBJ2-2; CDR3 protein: ASSPSSNTGELF
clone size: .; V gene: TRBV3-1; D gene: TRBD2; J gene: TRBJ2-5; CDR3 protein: ASSPPASGSRGTQY
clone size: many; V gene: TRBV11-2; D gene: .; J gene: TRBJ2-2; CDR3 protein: ASSLVSTGELF
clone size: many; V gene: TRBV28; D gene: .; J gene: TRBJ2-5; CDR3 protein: ASSLSAFQETQY
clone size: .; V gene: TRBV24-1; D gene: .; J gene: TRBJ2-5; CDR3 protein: ATRGSRETQY
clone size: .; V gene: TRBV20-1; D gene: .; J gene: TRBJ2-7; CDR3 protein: SARDREWTYEQY
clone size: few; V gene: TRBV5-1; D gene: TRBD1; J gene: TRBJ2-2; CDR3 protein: ASSGRGQGSAGELF
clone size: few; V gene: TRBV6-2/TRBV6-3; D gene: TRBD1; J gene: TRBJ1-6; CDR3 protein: ASSYVPGQRVGNSPLH
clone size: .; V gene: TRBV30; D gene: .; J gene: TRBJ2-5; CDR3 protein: AWSVFRLQETQY
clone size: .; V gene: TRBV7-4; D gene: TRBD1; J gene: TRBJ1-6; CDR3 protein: ASSQTPRDREFRVENSPLH
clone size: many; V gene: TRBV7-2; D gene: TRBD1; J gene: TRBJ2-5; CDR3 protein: ASSLAAGGQETQY
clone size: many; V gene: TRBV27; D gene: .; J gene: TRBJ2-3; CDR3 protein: ASIKNARVPFTDTQY
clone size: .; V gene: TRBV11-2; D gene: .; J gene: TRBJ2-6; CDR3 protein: ASSPNARTTLVSGANVLT
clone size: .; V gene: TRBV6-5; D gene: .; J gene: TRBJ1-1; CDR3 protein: ASSYHDRPNTEAF
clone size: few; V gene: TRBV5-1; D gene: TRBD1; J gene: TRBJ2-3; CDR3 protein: ASSSGTGEATQY
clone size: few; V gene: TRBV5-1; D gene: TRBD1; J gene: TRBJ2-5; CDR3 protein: ASSGTGGSSETQY
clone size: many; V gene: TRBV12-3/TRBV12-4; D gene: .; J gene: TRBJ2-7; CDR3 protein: ASSRKTYEQY
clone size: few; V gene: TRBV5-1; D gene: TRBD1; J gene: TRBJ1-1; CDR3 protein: ASSDRVGNTEAF
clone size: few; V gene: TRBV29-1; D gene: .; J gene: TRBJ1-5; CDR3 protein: SVEGGSGPQH
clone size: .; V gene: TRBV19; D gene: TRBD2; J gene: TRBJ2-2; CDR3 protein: ASSIPAGGTGELF
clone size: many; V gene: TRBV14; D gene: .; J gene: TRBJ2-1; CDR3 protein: ASSQGTASYNEQF
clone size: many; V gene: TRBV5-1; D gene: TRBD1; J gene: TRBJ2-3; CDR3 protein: ASSLGAGGRDTQY
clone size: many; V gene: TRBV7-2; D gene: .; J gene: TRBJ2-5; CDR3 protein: ASSAPWLQETQY
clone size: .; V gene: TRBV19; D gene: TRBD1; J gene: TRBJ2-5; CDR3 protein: ASSPGTGVETQY
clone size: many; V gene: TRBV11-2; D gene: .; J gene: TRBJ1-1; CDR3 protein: ASSSGPNTEAF
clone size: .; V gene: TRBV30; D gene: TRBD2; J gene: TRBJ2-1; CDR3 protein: AWGIGGEGQF
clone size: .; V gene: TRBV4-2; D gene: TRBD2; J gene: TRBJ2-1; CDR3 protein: ASSLVEFLAGENEQF
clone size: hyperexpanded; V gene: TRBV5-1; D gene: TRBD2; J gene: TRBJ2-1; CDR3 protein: ASSRAGGPNEQF
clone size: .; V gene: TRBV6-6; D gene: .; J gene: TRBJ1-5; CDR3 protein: ASSYRQQDQPQH
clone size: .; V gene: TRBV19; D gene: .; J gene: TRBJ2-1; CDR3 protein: ASSTGTPSSYNEQF
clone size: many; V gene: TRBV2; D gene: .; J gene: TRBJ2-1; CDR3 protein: ASRAYTSKNPRLVNEQF
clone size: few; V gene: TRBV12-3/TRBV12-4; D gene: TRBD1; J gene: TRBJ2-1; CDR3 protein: ASSGDRSYNEQF
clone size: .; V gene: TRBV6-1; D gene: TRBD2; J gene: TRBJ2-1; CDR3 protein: ASSGLGNNEQF
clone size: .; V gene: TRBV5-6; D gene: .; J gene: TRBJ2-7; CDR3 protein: ASSRILGLYEQY